This entry features one TCR beta chain sequence. The table lists this clonotype with a few counts. What this receptor recognizes is not known. Nothing much larger sits one base from this clone, and base qualities are not available. Preparation of the library involved PCR. TCRdb shows the sequencer as Illumina HiSeq 2500. TCR library preparation used molecular barcoding, with unique molecular identifiers applied to normalize quantification of the TCRbeta repertoire. TCRdb reprocessing: public reads trimmed at Q25 with fastp, clones called with MiXCR, in-frame beta chains kept. Every CDR3 protein is listed once, alongside the most common genes and DNA of its rows. Present in this sample are a few hundred thousand distinct CDR3 sequences, over 9% of which were seen just once. The ten largest make up around 2.5% of the sample. This record comes from a study of T-cell reconstitution after alpha-beta-depleted transplantation in children (dated by TCRdb to 2016 to 2017). Context from the whole study: The study quantitatively tracked T-cell immune reconstitution after TCRalphabeta/CD19-depleted allogeneic hematopoietic cell transplantation in children using TCR repertoire profiling.

Looking up the germline V gene (reference sequence) yields CDR1 DFQATT and CDR2 SNEGSKA. Including cysteine and phenylalanine, the CDR3 has 15 amino acids. Kept here is only the CDR3 DNA, which spans 45 bases and is read in frame from base 1. The germline ends are 9 bases apart after V is trimmed by 0 bases and J by 1 base. The sequences come from PBMCs from the stem cell graft donor, collected from the stem cell graft. The clonotype comes from a human donor who donated a stem cell graft to a child with acute lymphoblastic leukemia. The chain is made from TRBV20-1 and TRBJ1-4; the D gene identity is not certain. The CDR3 region: CSARDRAGTNEKLFF. In nucleotide form, the sequence is TGCAGTGCTAGAGATCGGGCAGGAACTAATGAAAAACTGTTTTTT.